Listed here are 28 T cell receptor beta chains from one sample, sequenced in a study of technical replicates of blood from a handful of donors. Assay used: immunoSEQ multiplex PCR; TCRdb lists only in-frame clones, some missing. The table lists 85,000 to 95,000 clones, 95% to 97% of them singletons. The sequencing input was T cells isolated from PBMCs. Receptors were obtained from a human donor in good health.

The chain joins TRBV28 to TRBJ2-1; tentatively, D is TRBD1 (5 bases). Trimming removed 4 bases from V and 5 bases from J, with 15 bases in between. CDR1 is MDHEN, CDR2 SYDVKM, per germline. This CDR3 is 15 amino acids long. The CDR3 loop reads CASSWGSRRDNEQFF. Here the CDR3 DNA reads TGTGCCAGCAGTTGGGGCTCCCGACGCGACAATGAGCAGTTCTTC.

The chain joins TRBV27 to TRBJ2-1, with D possibly TRBD2 on 6 matching bases. Germline assignment: CDR1 MNHEY and CDR2 SMNVEV (reference sequence). The germline V and J ends were trimmed by 2 bases and 6 bases, with 11 bases remaining between them. The CDR3 is 14 residues long. Written as DNA, the CDR3 is TGTGCCAGCAGTTTAGGGGGGTTGGGCAATGAGCAGTTCTTC. This translates into CASSLGGLGNEQFF.

The count of this clone is one. The chain is built from TRBV9 and TRBJ1-4; no reliable D call. From germline, CDR1 is SGDLS and CDR2 YYNGEE. Trimming took off 4 bases at V and 4 bases at J, with 17 bases between the two ends. The CDR3 spans 16 residues. The CDR3 here is CASSPRGEGRNEKLFF. For the CDR3, the DNA is TGTGCCAGCAGCCCCCGGGGTGAGGGCCGTAATGAAAAACTGTTTTTT.

The V gene is TRBV7-9, the J gene TRBJ2-7; 7 bases match TRBD1. The CDR3 is made up of 14 amino acids. Germline loops: CDR1 SEHNR, CDR2 FQNEAQ (reference sequence). V was clipped by 1 base and J by 4 bases; unmatched bases: 4. This chain's CDR3 is CASSLGQGVYEQYF. CDR3 sequence (DNA): TGTGCCAGCAGCTTAGGGCAGGGGGTATACGAGCAGTACTTC.

The chain links TRBV9 to TRBJ2-1; D might be TRBD2 (6 bases). Trimming left V 0 bases short and J 4 bases short, with 14 bases between. This CDR3 comprises 16 residues. The germline CDR1 and CDR2 sequences are SGDLS and YYNGEE. DNA of the CDR3: TGTGCCAGCAGCGTAGTGCCGGCGGAGGGGTACAATGAGCAGTTCTTC. This sequence encodes CASSVVPAEGYNEQFF.

The chain links TRBV5-6 to TRBJ2-7, with a possible D match to TRBD1 (5 bases). The germline CDR1 and CDR2 sequences are SGHDT and YYEEEE. V was pared by 5 bases and J by 4 bases, with 22 bases between. This CDR3 is 16 amino acids long. CDR3 DNA: TGTGCCAGCAGGGCAGGGTATGGCGGCTACGGTTACGAGCAGTACTTC. Translated, it gives CASRAGYGGYGYEQYF.

The V and J genes are TRBV27 and TRBJ2-5; possibly TRBD1 for D (7 bases). Trimming removed 7 bases from V and 4 bases from J, with 13 bases in between. There are 13 residues in the CDR3. CDR1 and CDR2 (germline): MNHEY, SMNVEV (reference sequence). CDR3 residues: CASTIQGGETQYF. The CDR3 DNA reads as TGTGCCAGCACAATCCAGGGGGGAGAGACCCAGTACTTC.

The genes are TRBV7-3 and TRBJ2-7; 8 nucleotides agree with TRBD1. V was clipped by 1 base and J by 6 bases; unmatched bases: 11. Germline V gene lookup returns CDR1 SGHTA and CDR2 FQGTGA. The CDR3 has 16 amino acids. The CDR3 spells CASSLSGTGLGVEQYF. The DNA for the CDR3 is TGTGCCAGCAGCTTAAGTGGGACAGGTCTAGGGGTCGAGCAGTACTTC.

The rearrangement links TRBV27 to TRBJ2-7; 8 bases are a match to TRBD1. V shed 6 bases and J 5 bases; nucleotides not matched to a gene: 18. Germline lookup yields CDR1 MNHEY and CDR2 SMNVEV (reference sequence). CDR3 length: 17 residues. CDR3 sequence reads: CASRPTPGQVIRHEQYF. The CDR3 coding sequence is TGTGCCAGCAGACCTACACCGGGACAGGTGATACGACACGAGCAGTACTTC.

This clone appeared once. The gene calls are TRBV23-1 and TRBJ1-1; perhaps TRBD1 as D (5 bases). TRBV23-1 falls under the ORF class, with uncertain function. V was trimmed by 7 bases and J by 7 bases, leaving 34 bases between them. The CDR3 spans 19 residues. CDR3 residues: CASTLRGGTDVHLPNEAFF. CDR3 DNA sequence: TGCGCCAGCACCCTTCGGGGGGGTACGGACGTACATTTACCTAATGAAGCTTTCTTT.

The chain employs TRBV7-9 and TRBJ2-3; maybe TRBD2 (5 bases). Trimming cost V 10 bases and J 1 base, with 12 bases left between them. CDR1 and CDR2 (germline): SEHNR, FQNEAQ (reference sequence). CDR3 length: 13 residues. In nucleotides, the CDR3 is TGTGCCACCAAGAGGGATGGCACAGATACGCAGTATTTT. This translates into CATKRDGTDTQYF.

The chain carries TRBV5-1 and TRBJ2-3; tentatively, D is TRBD2 (6 bases). Trimming shortened V by 7 bases and J by 2 bases, and 14 bases separated the two germline ends. The CDR3 is made up of 14 amino acids. Germline V gene data show CDR1 as SGHRS and CDR2 as YFSETQ. CDR3 in amino acids: CASSDWEDTDTQYF. The CDR3 DNA is TGCGCCAGCTCTGATTGGGAGGACACAGATACGCAGTATTTT. Complete variable domain (other parts from reference TRBV5-1 and TRBJ2-3): KAGVTQTPRYLIKTRGQQVTLSCSPISGHRSVSWYQQTPGQGLQFLFEYFSETQRNKGNFPGRFSGRQFSNSRSEMNVSTLELGDSALYLCASSDWEDTDTQYFGPGTRLTVL.

To note about this clone: A single base separates this from a much larger clone, so it may be a read error. This chain links TRBV7-3 with TRBJ2-3, with 8 bases matching TRBD2. This CDR3 region has 14 residues. Germline V lookup: CDR1 SGHTA, CDR2 FQGTGA. Trimming cost V 3 bases and J 2 bases; bases outside gene matches: 1. DNA for the CDR3: TGTGCCAGCAGCTTTAGCGGGATCACAGATACGCAGTATTTT. Its protein product is CASSFSGITDTQYF. Looking up the rest from reference TRBV7-3 and TRBJ2-3 gives the full variable domain: GAGVSQTPSNKVTEKGKYVELRCDPISGHTALYWYRQSLGQGPEFLIYFQGTGAADDSGLPNDRFFAVRPEGSVSTLKIQRTERGDSAVYLCASSFSGITDTQYFGPGTRLTVL.

The gene calls are TRBV30 and TRBJ1-1, with D possibly being TRBD1 (5 bases). Germline-derived CDR1 and CDR2 are GTSNPN and SVGIG (reference sequence). This CDR3 is built from 14 residues. Trimming cost V 4 bases and J 3 bases, with 15 bases left between them. CDR3 bases: TGTGCCTGGATCCGTGGGGGGTTGGACACTGAAGCTTTCTTT. Protein: CAWIRGGLDTEAFF.

Only one count was recorded for this clone. The rearrangement joins TRBV7-8 to TRBJ1-5; TRBD1 is a possible D gene (6 bases). The germline V gene encodes CDR1 SGHVS and CDR2 FQNEAQ. Trimming left V 6 bases short and J 2 bases short, with 8 bases between. This CDR3 has 13 amino acids. The CDR3 DNA follows: TGTGCCAGCAGACAGGGAGGCAATCAGCCCCAGCATTTT. Its protein is CASRQGGNQPQHF.

The rearrangement links TRBV2 to TRBJ1-2; D is unclear. CDR1 SNHLY and CDR2 FYNNEI come from the germline V gene. With 8 bases removed from V and 8 bases from J, the gap between germline ends came to 21 bases. This CDR3 comprises 14 residues. The chain's CDR3 is CASVVTFTPPGYTF. The CDR3 DNA is TGTGCCAGCGTTGTCACCTTTACACCCCCAGGCTACACCTTC.

The genes are TRBV15 and TRBJ1-1, with 7 bases aligning to TRBD1. The ends lost 5 bases at V and 1 base at J; junction bases unmatched: 7. The CDR3 loop spans 15 amino acids. Looked up from germline, CDR1 is LNHNV and CDR2 is YYDKDF (reference sequence). CDR3 nucleotides: TGTGCCACCAGCTTAGACAGGGAGCAGAACACTGAAGCTTTCTTT. Translation: CATSLDREQNTEAFF.

CDR3 amino acids: CASSPRQYTEAFF. The CDR3 DNA follows: TGCGCCAGCAGCCCACGACAGTACACTGAAGCTTTCTTT. V and J are TRBV4-1 and TRBJ1-1; D may be TRBD1 (5 bases). There are 13 residues in the CDR3. The V gene's germline CDR1 is MGHRA and CDR2 YSYEKL. Deletions cut 4 bases from V and 3 bases from J, with 9 bases between.

This chain connects TRBV5-1 to TRBJ2-1; 12 positions agree with TRBD2. Trimming took 0 bases from V and 10 from J; bases not matched to a gene: 8. CDR1 and CDR2 (germline): SGHRS, YFSETQ. The CDR3 contains 16 residues. CDR3: CASSLVLAGGPGEQFF. In DNA form, the CDR3 reads TGCGCCAGCAGCTTGGTTCTAGCGGGAGGGCCTGGGGAGCAGTTCTTC.

The genes are TRBV4-2 and TRBJ2-3; D unresolved. This CDR3 has 14 residues. Trimming removed 1 base at V and 3 bases at J, with 8 bases between. In germline, CDR1 is LGHNA, CDR2 YNFKEQ. The CDR3 is CASSQVLSTDTQYF. The CDR3 bases are TGTGCCAGCAGCCAAGTCTTATCTACAGATACGCAGTATTTT.

This sequence joins TRBV11-2 and TRBJ2-1; possibly TRBD1 for D (6 bases). Between the trimmed V and J ends, which lost 0 bases and 7 bases, there was a span of 7 bases. CDR1 is SGHAT and CDR2 is FQNNGV in the germline V gene. CDR3 length: 13 residues. The CDR3 DNA reads TGTGCCAGCAGCTTAGAACAGGGTAATGAGCAGTTCTTC. Amino acid sequence: CASSLEQGNEQFF.

This chain connects TRBV5-1 to TRBJ2-1; D unresolved. Trimming cost V 0 bases and J 1 base, with 8 bases left between them. The CDR3 spans 15 residues. Germline loops: CDR1 SGHRS, CDR2 YFSETQ. CDR3 sequence: CASSLVERSYNEQFF. CDR3 in DNA: TGCGCCAGCAGCTTGGTGGAGAGGTCCTACAATGAGCAGTTCTTC.

The genes are TRBV9 and TRBJ2-1; D might be TRBD2 (6 bases). The CDR3 sequence is 16 residues long. Germline values: CDR1 SGDLS, CDR2 YYNGEE. With 1 base removed from V and 8 bases from J, the gap between germline ends came to 19 bases. In nucleotides, the CDR3 is TGTGCCAGCAGCGTAAACCCGACTAGGGGAGGCCATGAGCAGTTCTTC. Translation gives CASSVNPTRGGHEQFF.

This clone was counted once. The CDR3 DNA reads as TGTGCCAGCAGCCCACAGGGAAGGGCTAATGAAAAACTGTTTTTT. It yields the protein CASSPQGRANEKLFF. The genes are TRBV6-6 and TRBJ1-4; a possible D gene is TRBD1 (6 bases). The CDR3 sequence is 15 residues long. Germline values: CDR1 MNHNY, CDR2 SVGAGI (reference sequence). Trimming cost V 6 bases and J 3 bases, with 14 bases left between them.

This sequence joins TRBV21-1 and TRBJ2-3; the table's D call of TRBD2 was not tested on the DNA. TRBV21-1 is classified as a pseudogene. The CDR3 is 15 amino acids. CDR3 nucleotide sequence: TGTGCCAGCTCTGTACTAGAAGATGGCACAGATACGCAGTATTTT. It codes for CASSVLEDGTDTQYF.

The rearrangement links TRBV7-9 to TRBJ2-1; D might be TRBD1 (6 bases). Germline V gene data show CDR1 as SEHNR and CDR2 as FQNEAQ (reference sequence). The CDR3 runs 14 residues. V was trimmed by 1 base and J by 3 bases, leaving 7 bases between them. The CDR3 DNA is TGTGCCAGCAGCTTAGAGGGGGTCTACAATGAGCAGTTCTTC. Encoded protein: CASSLEGVYNEQFF.

The chain carries TRBV12-5 and TRBJ2-1, with 11 bases that match TRBD2. The CDR3 contains 17 residues. Germline assignment: CDR1 LGHNT and CDR2 FRNRAP. Trimming took 0 bases from V and 4 from J; bases not matched to a gene: 5. This CDR3 is CASGLVLGTSGYNEQFF. The CDR3 coding sequence is TGTGCTAGTGGTTTGGTACTCGGGACTAGCGGTTACAATGAGCAGTTCTTC. Filled out from reference TRBV12-5 and TRBJ2-1, the complete variable domain reads DARVTQTPRHKVTEMGQEVTMRCQPILGHNTVFWYRQTMMQGLELLAYFRNRAPLDDSGMPKDRFSAEMPDATLATLKIQPSEPRDSAVYFCASGLVLGTSGYNEQFFGPGTRLTVL.

The chain combines TRBV7-3 with TRBJ1-1; TRBD1 is a possible D gene (6 bases). CDR3 size: 14 residues. The germline gives CDR1 SGHTA, CDR2 FQGTGA. Trimming took 6 bases from V and 0 from J, leaving 11 bases between them. Here the CDR3 DNA reads TGTGCCAGCAGTCCACAGGGTTTGAACACTGAAGCTTTCTTT. Translating it yields CASSPQGLNTEAFF.